Listed here is a single T cell receptor beta chain. Its antigen is currently unknown. The V gene lost 1 base and the J gene lost 5 bases, with 17 bases spanning the gap. The V gene's germline CDR1 is KGHSH and CDR2 LQKENI. The CDR3 is 17 amino acids. Some clones are missing from TCRdb's copy, which holds only in-frame ones; the method was immunoSEQ multiplex PCR. The data contain 190,000 or so clones, approximately 90% of them singletons. Pooled in the analysis were second doses at about 4 or about 12 weeks. This sample was included in a study of T cell responses to AZD1222 COVID-19 vaccine. Study-wide points: Nearly half of spike-specific TCRs reportedly target unmutated variant regions.

This receptor was obtained from an adult who received the AZD1222 COVID-19 vaccine. The specimen was peripheral blood, collected 28 days after the second AZD1222 dose. The J gene is TRBJ2-2, the V gene TRBV18; possible D gene TRBD1, 5 bases. CDR3 sequence (DNA): TGTGCCAGCTCACCACGGTTGGGCAGGGTCCGTACCGGGGAGCTGTTTTTT. As protein: CASSPRLGRVRTGELFF.